These 29 T cell receptor beta chains originate from one sample sequenced in a study of blood T cell repertoires in COVID-19 (dated by TCRdb to the early 2020s). The library was prepared using the immunoSEQ multiplex PCR assay. Imported from immuneACCESS, the table was reduced by TCRdb to in-frame sequences with V and J called. These copies leave out some clones; in studies compared against another copy, an unresolved V gene accounts for under half, and the cause of the remainder is not known. The sample contains roughly 260,000 clones, about 80% of them found a single time. The ten biggest clones cover 3% to 4.5% of the sample. Source material: PBMCs or T cells enriched from blood (not recorded which). These receptors were obtained from a woman in her thirties or forties who had been exposed to COVID-19.

This clone was observed a handful of times. The chain recombines TRBV10-3 with TRBJ2-2; the match to TRBD1 covers 8 bases. CDR1 and CDR2 (germline): ENHRY, SYGVKD. V dropped 6 bases and J dropped 1; count of bases not matched to a gene: 4. CDR3 length: 15 amino acids. Written as DNA, the CDR3 is TGTGCCATCAGCCGGACAGGGTTGAACACCGGGGAGCTGTTTTTT. This codes for CAISRTGLNTGELFF.

J is TRBJ1-1 and V is TRBV11-2; tentatively, D is TRBD1 (5 bases). The CDR3 is 13 amino acids. Trimming cost V 4 bases and J 2 bases, with 8 bases left between them. CDR1 is SGHAT, CDR2 FQNNGV, per germline. The CDR3 region is CASSSQGNTEAFF. The CDR3 coding sequence is TGTGCCAGCAGCTCCCAGGGAAACACTGAAGCTTTCTTT.

This clone has just one count. This chain joins TRBV5-1 and TRBJ1-2, with TRBD1 identical over 7 bases. Unmatched junction bases numbered 4, after V lost 2 bases and J lost 3 bases. CDR3 length: 14 residues. Germline V gives CDR1 SGHRS, CDR2 YFSETQ. The CDR3 nucleotides are TGCGCCAGCAGCTTCACCGGGACAGACTATGGCTACACCTTC. It specifies CASSFTGTDYGYTF.

This clone appeared a single time. J is TRBJ1-4 and V is TRBV15; 7 bases agree with TRBD1. Germline CDR1 reads LNHNV; CDR2 reads YYDKDF (reference sequence). Unmatched junction bases numbered 10, after V lost 6 bases and J lost 3 bases. This CDR3 is 16 amino acids long. This chain's CDR3 is CATRDYGDRSNEKLFF. In nucleotides, the CDR3 is TGTGCCACCAGGGATTACGGGGACAGATCTAATGAAAAACTGTTTTTT.

The chain employs TRBV18 and TRBJ1-1, with D possibly being TRBD1 (5 bases). The CDR3 is 17 residues long. V was trimmed by 3 bases and J by 3 bases, leaving 20 bases between them. Germline loops: CDR1 KGHSH, CDR2 LQKENI. As DNA, the CDR3 is TGTGCCAGCTCACCGAACCTTCGGGGGGGGATGGACACTGAAGCTTTCTTT. Amino acids: CASSPNLRGGMDTEAFF.

The chain couples TRBV29-1 to TRBJ2-7; 10 bases match TRBD1. The CDR3 runs to 13 residues. Unmatched junction bases numbered 4, after V lost 4 bases and J lost 4 bases. Germline V CDR1 and CDR2: SQVTM, ANQGSEA. This chain's CDR3 is CSVVRDRGYEQYF. In DNA form, the CDR3 reads TGCAGCGTTGTGCGGGACAGGGGTTACGAGCAGTACTTC.

The chain employs TRBV7-2 and TRBJ1-3, with 8 nucleotides matching TRBD1. The CDR3 covers 15 residues. Losses at the gene ends were 3 bases for V and 2 bases for J; bases not matched to a gene: 3. The germline gives CDR1 SGHTA, CDR2 FQGNSA. The CDR3 spells CASSFSGGTGNTIYF. CDR3 nucleotide sequence: TGTGCCAGCAGCTTCTCAGGGGGCACTGGAAACACCATATATTTT.

The chain links TRBV18 to TRBJ1-1; TRBD1 aligns across 9 bases. V was clipped by 3 bases and J by 5 bases; unmatched bases: 10. Germline V gene data show CDR1 as KGHSH and CDR2 as LQKENI. The CDR3 contains 16 residues. The CDR3 sequence: CASSPLGQGQPTEAFF. CDR3 DNA: TGTGCCAGCTCACCTTTGGGACAGGGTCAACCTACTGAAGCTTTCTTT.

The chain carries TRBV2 and TRBJ1-5; 7 nucleotides match TRBD1. The trim removed 6 bases at V and 2 bases at J, leaving 4 bases unmatched. There are 14 residues in the CDR3. Looked up from germline, CDR1 is SNHLY and CDR2 is FYNNEI. The CDR3 loop reads CASSTDRGNQPQHF. The CDR3 DNA reads TGTGCCAGCAGCACTGACAGGGGCAATCAGCCCCAGCATTTT.

The chain links TRBV13 to TRBJ2-7; 8 nucleotides line up with TRBD1. This CDR3 is 13 amino acids long. Germline loops: CDR1 PRHDT, CDR2 FYEKMQ (reference sequence). The V and J ends lost 5 bases and 3 bases, in that order; junction bases with no gene match: 3. The CDR3 DNA sequence: TGTGCCAGCAGCGCCGACAGGGGCTACGAGCAGTACTTC. Translation: CASSADRGYEQYF.

The chain couples TRBV7-8 to TRBJ2-1; 12 nucleotides match TRBD2. This CDR3 is built from 14 residues. After removal of 1 base from V and 10 bases from J, the junction contained 2 bases not matched to a gene. Germline V gene sequence: CDR1 SGHVS, CDR2 FQNEAQ. CDR3 nucleotides: TGTGCCAGCAGCTTAGAACTAGCGGGGGGCGAGCAGTTCTTC. Amino acids: CASSLELAGGEQFF.

The V call is TRBV6-5, the J call TRBJ1-2; D gene ambiguous. The CDR3 has 13 residues. V was clipped by 7 bases and J by 6 bases, with 15 bases between them. Germline V lookup: CDR1 MNHEY, CDR2 SVGAGI. The CDR3 is CASTSGGRHGYTF. As DNA, the CDR3 is TGTGCCAGCACCAGCGGTGGGAGGCATGGCTACACCTTC.

This sequence joins TRBV7-7 and TRBJ2-1; 8 nucleotides match TRBD1. Germline assignment: CDR1 SSHAT and CDR2 FNYEAQ (reference sequence). Losses at the gene ends were 3 bases for V and 4 bases for J; bases not matched to a gene: 8. The CDR3 spans 16 residues. The CDR3 loop is CASSFGDRGPYNEQFF. DNA for the CDR3: TGTGCCAGCAGCTTCGGAGACAGGGGACCTTACAATGAGCAGTTCTTC.

The chain recombines TRBV6-5 with TRBJ2-7, with 7 bases aligning to TRBD1. The CDR3 is 14 amino acids. Germline loops: CDR1 MNHEY, CDR2 SVGAGI. V trimming: 7 bases; J trimming: 1 base; junction bases outside the gene matches: 7. The CDR3 DNA is TGTGCCAGCATCCGGACAGGTTCTTCCTACGAGCAGTACTTC. Translated, it gives CASIRTGSSYEQYF.

This clone was found once. The DNA for the CDR3 is TGTGCCAGTAGTATAGGGAGGGGTGTCTGGGAGCCCCAGCATTTT. It specifies CASSIGRGVWEPQHF. The chain uses TRBV19 and TRBJ1-5; a weak D match, TRBD1 (5 bases). This CDR3 is built from 15 residues. Germline loops: CDR1 LNHDA, CDR2 SQIVND (reference sequence). The V gene lost 1 base and the J gene lost 8 bases, with 15 bases spanning the gap.

DNA of the CDR3: TGTGCCAGCAGCTTCGGACTAGCCCGCGAGCAGTACTTC. Amino acids: CASSFGLAREQYF. V is TRBV7-2 and J is TRBJ2-7; TRBD2 agrees at 8 bases. Germline V CDR1 and CDR2: SGHTA, FQGNSA. V trimming: 3 bases; J trimming: 6 bases; junction bases outside the gene matches: 4. This CDR3 is 13 amino acids long.

The rearrangement joins TRBV9 to TRBJ2-3; TRBD2 might be the D (6 bases). The CDR3 is 15 amino acids. The ends were cut back, 0 bases at V and 4 bases at J, with 12 bases in the middle. Per the germline V gene, CDR1 is SGDLS and CDR2 is YYNGEE. CDR3 DNA sequence: TGTGCCAGCAGCGTAGAGGGACTCGGGGCAGATACGCAGTATTTT. This encodes CASSVEGLGADTQYF.

For the CDR3, the DNA is TGTGCCAGCAGCCGCTTGGGACTCGATGAAAAACTGTTTTTT. As protein: CASSRLGLDEKLFF. This chain uses TRBV3-1 (or the pseudogene TRBV3-2) with TRBJ1-4; possible D gene TRBD1, 5 bases. Trimming removed 4 bases from V and 6 bases from J, with 12 bases in between. The germline gives CDR1 LGHDT, CDR2 YNNKEL (reference sequence). This CDR3 is 14 amino acids long.

The table lists this clone with a few counts. The chain recombines TRBV5-8 with TRBJ2-5; possibly TRBD2 for D (7 bases). With 0 bases removed from V and 4 bases from J, the gap between germline ends came to 22 bases. The CDR3 is 18 residues long. From germline, CDR1 is SGHTS and CDR2 YDEGEE. For the CDR3, the DNA is TGTGCCAGCAGCTTGGAGGGGCACGGGGGGCCGATATCAGAGACCCAGTACTTC. As protein: CASSLEGHGGPISETQYF.

This clone was seen only once. V gene TRBV7-8 combines with J gene TRBJ1-1; TRBD1 matches 9 bases. The ends lost 3 bases at V and 11 bases at J; junction bases unmatched: 13. The CDR3 loop spans 15 amino acids. In germline, CDR1 is SGHVS, CDR2 FQNEAQ. The CDR3 region is CASSLGDRAFEAAFF. CDR3 bases: TGTGCCAGCAGCTTGGGGGACAGGGCCTTTGAAGCGGCTTTCTTT.

The chain joins TRBV7-2 to TRBJ2-5; D gene uncertain. Between the trimmed V and J ends, which lost 1 base and 7 bases, there was a span of 16 bases. The CDR3 has 15 amino acids. CDR1 SGHTA and CDR2 FQGNSA come from the germline V gene. CDR3 in DNA: TGTGCCAGCAGCTTAGTCGGTACAGTATACGGGACCCAGTACTTC. Amino acid sequence: CASSLVGTVYGTQYF.

The rearrangement links TRBV5-8 to TRBJ1-5; D remains ambiguous. Germline loops: CDR1 SGHTS, CDR2 YDEGEE. This CDR3 has 12 residues. Trimming cost V 5 bases and J 3 bases, with 6 bases left between them. CDR3 loop: CASSRYNQPQHF. The CDR3 nucleotides read TGTGCCAGCAGTCGTTACAATCAGCCCCAGCATTTT.

There are many counts of this clone. This chain joins TRBV3-1 (or the pseudogene TRBV3-2) and TRBJ2-5, with 9 bases that match TRBD2. The V segment lost 0 bases and the J segment 8 bases; nucleotides outside the gene matches: 7. CDR1 is LGHDT and CDR2 is YNNKEL in the germline V gene (reference sequence). The CDR3 runs 15 residues. The CDR3 protein is CASSQEVSSGVTQYF. CDR3 coding DNA: TGTGCCAGCAGCCAAGAAGTATCTAGCGGGGTTACCCAGTACTTC.

This chain connects TRBV19 to TRBJ1-5; 7 nucleotides line up with TRBD1. The germline V gene has CDR1 LNHDA and CDR2 SQIVND (reference sequence). J lost 4 bases, V lost 5 bases, and 11 bases had no gene match. The CDR3 totals 16 residues. The chain's CDR3 is CASSLFPWDSNQPQHF. CDR3 nucleotide sequence: TGTGCCAGTAGTCTATTCCCTTGGGACAGTAATCAGCCCCAGCATTTT.

V is TRBV5-6 and J is TRBJ1-2; 7 bases align to TRBD1. This CDR3 has 14 amino acids. The germline V gene has CDR1 SGHDT and CDR2 YYEEEE. V lost 2 bases to trimming and J lost 4 bases; unmatched junction nucleotides: 5. The CDR3 loop is CASSFLQGGYGYTF. Written as DNA, the CDR3 is TGTGCCAGCAGCTTCCTCCAGGGGGGCTATGGCTACACCTTC. Using reference TRBV5-6 and TRBJ1-2 for the parts outside the CDR3, the full variable domain is DAGVTQSPTHLIKTRGQQVTLRCSPKSGHDTVSWYQQALGQGPQFIFQYYEEEERQRGNFPDRFSGHQFPNYSSELNVNALLLGDSALYLCASSFLQGGYGYTFGSGTRLTVV.

This rearrangement joins TRBV19 to TRBJ1-3; unclear D gene. From germline, CDR1 is LNHDA and CDR2 SQIVND (reference sequence). The CDR3 sequence is 13 residues long. The ends were cut back, 7 bases at V and 3 bases at J, with 10 bases in the middle. The CDR3 sequence is CASIRGDGNTIYF. Written as DNA, the CDR3 is TGTGCCAGTATTCGGGGAGATGGAAACACCATATATTTT.

The chain uses TRBV7-2 and TRBJ1-5; 11 positions match TRBD1. CDR1 is SGHTA, CDR2 FQGNSA, per germline. The length of the CDR3 is 16 residues. J gave up 6 bases and V 1 base, and 5 bases lay outside the gene matches. The CDR3 spells CASSLGTGTGGQPQHF. The CDR3 DNA is TGTGCCAGCAGCTTAGGGACCGGGACAGGGGGTCAGCCCCAGCATTTT.

This chain links TRBV12-1 with TRBJ1-2. TRBV12-1 counts as a pseudogene. The CDR3 extends over 15 amino acids. For the CDR3, the DNA is TGTGCCAGCAGCTCGGGACACTCGGGGGGATTGGGCTACACCTTC. Translated, it gives CASSSGHSGGLGYTF.

This CDR3 reads CASSSGDANYEQYF. CDR3 in DNA: TGCGCCAGCAGCTCGGGGGACGCAAACTACGAGCAGTACTTC. The V gene is TRBV5-1, the J gene TRBJ2-7; D possibly corresponds to TRBD2 (6 bases). With 3 bases removed from V and 3 bases from J, the gap between germline ends came to 13 bases. This CDR3 contains 14 residues. In germline, CDR1 is SGHRS, CDR2 YFSETQ.